The T cell receptor (beta chain) described here comes from a study of T cell changes during pregnancy in multiple sclerosis. CDR1 and CDR2 (germline): MGHRA, YSYEKL. This CDR3 is 14 amino acids long. Trimming removed 5 bases from V and 6 bases from J, with 16 bases in between. Assay: immunoSEQ multiplex PCR; the TCRdb copy retains only in-frame clones and omits some. The data contain 70,000 to 90,000 clones, approximately 91% of them seen just once; the ten biggest clones take up 3.5% to 4%. The rearrangement uses TRBV4-1 and TRBJ1-2; D is uncertain. This specimen was PBMCs, taken in the first trimester of pregnancy. This receptor was identified in a female donor in good health, serving as a control in a pregnancy study. Some clones in this sample may be carry-over from other donors' samples. The CDR3 loop reads CASSSIPKPHGYTF. CDR3 in DNA: TGCGCCAGCAGCTCAATCCCGAAGCCCCATGGCTACACCTTC.